This TCR beta chain came from a study of CD8+ T cells in alopecia areata. Study findings and constraints: Higher clonality than in normal scalp was seen in lesional scalp, especially alopecia totalis/universalis. Mouse data revealed clearer TCR sharing than patient data did, a gap possibly tied to HLA. The study found that many expanded lesional clones persisted in scalp and blood during tofacitinib.

Notes on this clone: The antigen remains unidentified.

The treatment was: oral pan-JAK inhibitor, 5-10 mg twice daily. As the sequencing template, cDNA was produced by extracting RNA and reverse transcribing it. The repertoire was sequenced with immunoSEQ multiplex PCR; TCRdb's copy has only in-frame clones and lacks some. The repertoire holds around 190,000 clones, with 60% as singletons. The V and J ends lost 0 bases and 7 bases respectively, with 9 bases between them. Germline assignment: CDR1 WNHNN and CDR2 SYGVQD (reference sequence). CDR3 length: 13 residues. The source was CD4+ T cells sorted from blood, collected at week 24, from a patient treated with tofacitinib. This sequence originates from a human donor with alopecia areata. The chain is built from TRBV10-1 and TRBJ1-2, with a possible D match to TRBD1 (5 bases). The CDR3 loop reads CASSESGRAGYTF. CDR3 coding DNA: TGCGCCAGCAGTGAGTCGGGCAGGGCTGGCTACACCTTC.